These 9 T cell receptor beta chains were all obtained from the same sample, sequenced in a study of CD8 T cells in ankylosing spondylitis. TCRdb independently ran MiXCR on the 5' RACE reads; one entry per CDR3 protein. The sample has about 160,000 distinct CDR3 sequences, 15% to 20% seen once. The specimen sequenced was blood, either unsorted or a sorted T cell fraction (not recorded which). The receptors shown here come from a male donor with ankylosing spondylitis or in good health (not recorded which).

The genes are TRBV6-5 and TRBJ2-3; 8 bases agree with TRBD1. This CDR3 region has 14 residues. The germline CDR1 and CDR2 sequences are MNHEY and SVGAGI. J gave up 4 bases and V 5 bases, and 5 bases lay outside the gene matches. The CDR3 region is CASSTRTGPDTQYF. The DNA of the CDR3 is TGTGCCAGCAGTACCCGGACAGGGCCAGATACGCAGTATTTT.

This clonotype was picked up many times. The chain combines TRBV20-1 with TRBJ1-1, with TRBD1 as a possible D gene (5 bases). Trimming left V 5 bases short and J 1 base short, with 11 bases between. Per the germline V gene, CDR1 is DFQATT and CDR2 is SNEGSKA (reference sequence). The CDR3 has 13 amino acids. The CDR3 loop is CSALGTTNTEAFF. As DNA, the CDR3 is TGCAGTGCTCTCGGGACGACGAACACTGAAGCTTTCTTT.

This clonotype was seen at least ten times. The chain links TRBV10-3 to TRBJ2-1; D is undetermined. The CDR3 is 13 amino acids. Germline V CDR1 and CDR2: ENHRY, SYGVKD. Trimming shortened V by 5 bases and J by 3 bases, and 8 bases separated the two germline ends. As DNA, the CDR3 is TGTGCCATCAGTAAAGGTAGCTACAATGAGCAGTTCTTC. It codes for CAISKGSYNEQFF.

This clonotype was picked up a small number of times. The rearrangement uses TRBV10-3 and TRBJ2-3, with TRBD2 matching over 7 bases. The CDR3 totals 13 residues. After removal of 7 bases from V and 10 bases from J, the junction contained 11 bases not matched to a gene. Germline V gene sequence: CDR1 ENHRY, CDR2 SYGVKD. For the CDR3, the DNA is TGTGCCATCACGGCGGGAGAAGGGCGCGCGCAGTATTTT. Translating gives CAITAGEGRAQYF.

There are many counts of this clonotype. V usage is TRBV6-5 and J usage is TRBJ2-2, with TRBD2 as a possible D gene (5 bases). CDR1 and CDR2 from the germline V gene are MNHEY and SVGAGI. The CDR3 has 15 residues. Deletions cut 0 bases from V and 6 bases from J, with 11 bases between. This chain's CDR3 is CASSYSYLRAGELFF. The DNA for the CDR3 is TGTGCCAGCAGTTACTCGTACTTGAGGGCCGGGGAGCTGTTTTTT.

This clonotype was detected ten times or more. The chain employs TRBV20-1 and TRBJ2-3; D gene uncertain. Germline lookup yields CDR1 DFQATT and CDR2 SNEGSKA (reference sequence). CDR3 length equals 11 residues. Between the trimmed V and J ends, which lost 6 bases and 6 bases, there was a span of 10 bases. The CDR3 DNA reads as TGCAGTGCCGCATCGAGGGATACGCAGTATTTT. Its protein is CSAASRDTQYF.

This clonotype has a count of ten or more. The chain combines TRBV28 with TRBJ2-3, with D perhaps matching TRBD2 (6 bases). The V gene lost 3 bases and the J gene lost 6 bases, with 16 bases spanning the gap. Germline CDR1 reads MDHEN; CDR2 reads SYDVKM. This CDR3 contains 15 residues. CDR3 nucleotide sequence: TGTGCCAGCAGTTTTCGTACTAGCATAAGTGATACGCAGTATTTT. It specifies CASSFRTSISDTQYF.

This clonotype was seen a handful of times. V gene TRBV5-1 combines with J gene TRBJ1-5, with D uncertain. V was clipped by 0 bases and J by 5 bases, with 6 bases between them. The CDR3 loop spans 13 amino acids. CDR1 SGHRS and CDR2 YFSETQ come from the germline V gene. CDR3: CASSLAQDQPQHF. The CDR3 DNA reads TGCGCCAGCAGCTTGGCCCAGGATCAGCCCCAGCATTTT.

This clonotype came up a few times. The genes are TRBV2 and TRBJ1-5, with TRBD1 identical over 10 bases. Germline CDR1 reads SNHLY; CDR2 reads FYNNEI. With V trimmed by 7 bases and J by 4 bases, 4 bases remained unmatched. This CDR3 comprises 14 residues. The chain's CDR3 is CASNRDRGNQPQHF. The CDR3 DNA follows: TGTGCCAGCAACAGGGACAGGGGTAATCAGCCCCAGCATTTT.